This is a list of T cell receptor beta chains from one sample in a study of sequential checkpoint blockade in melanoma. Only in-frame clones appear in the TCRdb table, and some are missing; sequencing was by immunoSEQ multiplex PCR. Of 30,000 to 40,000 clones listed, more than 70% are singletons. The sequenced sample was CD8+ T cells sorted from blood (inferred from file names), obtained from a patient given nivolumab and ipilimumab in sequence. These receptor sequences come from a human donor with melanoma. Each CDR3 is given with its conserved first and last residue.

>TRBV27|TRBJ1-5
CASSPLFGANQPQHF
>TRBV28|TRBJ2-3
CASSFLAGTDTQYF
>TRBV7-2|TRBJ2-1
CASSLPGLAMNEQFF
>TRBV10-2|TRBJ1-1
CASMSGTGTLGTEAFF
>TRBV6-5|TRBJ2-5
CASGLAGRETQYF
>TRBV11-2|TRBJ1-3
CASRNPTMGVSSGNTIYF
>TRBV25-1|TRBJ2-3
CASSETSGRADTQYF
>TRBV10-3|TRBJ2-7
CATGSRATSGYNEQYF
>TRBV19|TRBJ2-5
CASSIGGGLETQYF
>TRBV9|TRBJ1-1
CASSVVEGTEAFF
>TRBV7-9|TRBJ2-1
CASSLALRAAYNEQFF
>TRBV19|-
CASSPAGGSYEQYF
>TRBV11-2|TRBJ2-7
CASSSPGLAYEQYF
>TRBV13|TRBJ2-5
CASSFERGRETQYF
>TRBV7-9|TRBJ2-7
CASSARETGGVPYEQYF
>TRBV19|TRBJ2-7
CASSIDEASRDEQYF
>TRBV25-1|TRBJ2-1
CASSELEGTFEQFF
>TRBV19|TRBJ2-6
CASNHDPGQNSGANVLTF
>TRBV4-1|TRBJ1-1
CASSQAPGVDTEAFF
>TRBV4-1|TRBJ2-1
CASSQGGNEQFF
>TRBV7-7|TRBJ2-1
CASSEGLAGGVEQFF
>TRBV6-1|TRBJ2-1
CASSEPAGGGNEQFF